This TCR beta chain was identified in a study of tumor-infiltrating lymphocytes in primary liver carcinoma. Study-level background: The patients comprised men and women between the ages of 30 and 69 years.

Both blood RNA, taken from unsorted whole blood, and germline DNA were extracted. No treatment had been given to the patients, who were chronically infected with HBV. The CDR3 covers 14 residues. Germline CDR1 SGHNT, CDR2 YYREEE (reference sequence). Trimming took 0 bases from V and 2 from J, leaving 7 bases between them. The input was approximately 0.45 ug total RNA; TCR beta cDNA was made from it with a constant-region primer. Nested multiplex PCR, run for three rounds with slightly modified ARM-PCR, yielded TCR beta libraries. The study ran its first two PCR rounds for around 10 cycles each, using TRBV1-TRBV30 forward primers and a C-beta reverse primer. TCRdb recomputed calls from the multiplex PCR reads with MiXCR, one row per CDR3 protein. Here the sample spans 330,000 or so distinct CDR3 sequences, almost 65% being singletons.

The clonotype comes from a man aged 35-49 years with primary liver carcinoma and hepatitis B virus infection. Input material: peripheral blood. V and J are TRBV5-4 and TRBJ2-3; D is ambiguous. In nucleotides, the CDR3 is TGTGCCAGCAGCTTGGAGGAGTTCACAGATACGCAGTATTTT. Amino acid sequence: CASSLEEFTDTQYF.